A selection of T cell receptor beta chains follows, all from one sample in a study of cytomegalovirus exposure and HLA in healthy donors. Assay used: immunoSEQ multiplex PCR; TCRdb lists only in-frame clones, some missing. The data show under 200,000 clones, around 84% seen once. The sample taken for sequencing was PBMCs. Receptors originate from a male donor in good health and CMV-seropositive. Each CDR3 is given with its conserved first and last residue. D genes are given only for firm matches. Size is stated for part of the rows, as once, few or many counts, or as a class when the clone is expanded.

abundance,j_gene,v_gene,d_gene,CDR3aa,CDR3nt
once,TRBJ1-6,TRBV21-1,NA,CASSHGRQGANSPLHF,TGTGCCAGCAGTCACGGGAGGCAGGGAGCTAATTCACCCCTCCACTTT
NA,TRBJ2-5,TRBV27,TRBD2,CASSSVLGSGGPEAQYF,TGTGCCAGCAGTTCGGTCTTGGGGAGCGGGGGACCGGAAGCCCAGTACTTC
few,TRBJ2-4,TRBV7-2,TRBD1,CASSRGTGGNIQYF,TGTGCCAGCAGCCGGGGGACAGGAGGAAACATTCAGTACTTC
NA,TRBJ2-1,TRBV18,TRBD2,CASSPPGLAGGISYNEQFF,TGTGCCAGCTCACCACCGGGACTAGCGGGAGGAATCTCCTACAATGAGCAGTTCTTC
NA,TRBJ1-5,TRBV19,NA,CASSLTGSNQPQHF,TGTGCCAGTAGTTTGACAGGTTCTAATCAGCCCCAGCATTTT
NA,TRBJ2-5,TRBV10-1,NA,CASSESITGREQYF,TGCGCCAGCAGTGAGTCGATAACGGGTCGGGAGCAGTACTTC
NA,TRBJ1-2,TRBV27,NA,CASTPGGNYGYTF,TGTGCCAGCACCCCCGGGGGAAACTATGGCTACACCTTC
NA,TRBJ1-5,TRBV7-9,NA,CASSLPGYSNQPQHF,TGTGCCAGCAGCTTACCAGGCTATAGCAATCAGCCCCAGCATTTT
NA,TRBJ1-2,TRBV28,TRBD1,CASSWLDRGGYTF,TGTGCCAGCAGTTGGCTGGACAGGGGTGGCTACACCTTC
NA,TRBJ1-1,TRBV28,NA,CASSTLRTRTLREGITEAFF,TGTGCCAGCAGCACCTTAAGGACACGCACCCTCCGAGAAGGGATCACTGAAGCTTTCTTT
NA,TRBJ2-1,TRBV30,TRBD2,CAWSPPGLAGINEQFF,TGTGCCTGGAGTCCCCCGGGACTAGCGGGAATCAATGAGCAGTTCTTC
few,TRBJ2-1,TRBV6-5,TRBD2,CASSRSRETEQFF,TGTGCCAGCAGTAGATCGCGGGAGACTGAGCAGTTCTTC
NA,TRBJ1-2,TRBV6-1,TRBD1,CASMRGPLANYGYTF,TGTGCCAGCATGAGGGGGCCCCTAGCTAACTATGGCTACACCTTC
NA,TRBJ1-4,TRBV6-1,NA,CASSSRGGFEKLFF,TGTGCCAGCAGTAGTCGTGGGGGGTTTGAAAAACTGTTTTTT